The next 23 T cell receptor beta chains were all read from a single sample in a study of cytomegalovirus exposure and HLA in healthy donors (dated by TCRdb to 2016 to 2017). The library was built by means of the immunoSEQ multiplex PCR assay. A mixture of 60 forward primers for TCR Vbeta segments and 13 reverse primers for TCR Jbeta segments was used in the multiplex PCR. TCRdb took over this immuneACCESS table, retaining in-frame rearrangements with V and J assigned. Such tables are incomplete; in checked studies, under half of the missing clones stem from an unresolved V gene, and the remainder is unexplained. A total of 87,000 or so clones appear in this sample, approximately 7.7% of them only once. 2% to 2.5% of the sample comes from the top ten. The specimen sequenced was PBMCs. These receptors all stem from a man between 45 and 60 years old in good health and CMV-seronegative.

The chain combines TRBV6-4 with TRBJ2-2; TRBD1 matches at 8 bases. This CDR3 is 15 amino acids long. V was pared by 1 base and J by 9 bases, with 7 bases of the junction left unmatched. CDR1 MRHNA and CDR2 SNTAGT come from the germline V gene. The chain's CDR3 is CASSDWQGATRELFF. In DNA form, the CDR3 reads TGTGCCAGCAGTGACTGGCAGGGGGCAACTAGGGAGCTGTTTTTT.

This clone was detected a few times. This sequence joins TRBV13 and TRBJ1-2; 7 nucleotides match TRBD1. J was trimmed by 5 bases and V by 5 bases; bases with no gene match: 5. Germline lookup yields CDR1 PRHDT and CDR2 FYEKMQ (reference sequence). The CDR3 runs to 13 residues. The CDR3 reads CASSQGGEYGYTF. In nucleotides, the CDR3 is TGTGCCAGCAGCCAGGGGGGCGAGTATGGCTACACCTTC.

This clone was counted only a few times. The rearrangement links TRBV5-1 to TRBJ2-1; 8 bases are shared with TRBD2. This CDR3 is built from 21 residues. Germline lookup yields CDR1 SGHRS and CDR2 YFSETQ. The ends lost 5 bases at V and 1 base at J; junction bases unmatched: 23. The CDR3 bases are TGCGCCAGCAGGTCAGGGCTTGGGACTAGTGTCGCCTGGGTTTCCTACAATGAGCAGTTCTTC. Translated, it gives CASRSGLGTSVAWVSYNEQFF.

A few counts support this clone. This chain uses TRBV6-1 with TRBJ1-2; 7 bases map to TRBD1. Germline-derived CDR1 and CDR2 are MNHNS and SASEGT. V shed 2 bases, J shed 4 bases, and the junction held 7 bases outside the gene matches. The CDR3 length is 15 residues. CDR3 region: CASSESGGGGYGYTF. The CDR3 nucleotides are TGTGCCAGCAGTGAATCAGGGGGAGGCGGCTATGGCTACACCTTC.

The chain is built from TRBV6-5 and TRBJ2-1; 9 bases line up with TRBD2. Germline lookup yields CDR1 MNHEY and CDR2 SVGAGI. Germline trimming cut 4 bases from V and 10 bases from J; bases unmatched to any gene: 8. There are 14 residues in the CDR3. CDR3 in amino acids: CASSFFLAGNEQFF. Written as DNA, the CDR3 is TGTGCCAGCAGTTTTTTTCTAGCGGGAAACGAGCAGTTCTTC.

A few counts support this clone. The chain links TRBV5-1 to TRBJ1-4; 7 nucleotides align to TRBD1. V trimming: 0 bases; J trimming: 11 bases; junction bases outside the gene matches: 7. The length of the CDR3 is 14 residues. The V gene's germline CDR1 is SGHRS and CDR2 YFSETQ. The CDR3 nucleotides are TGCGCCAGCAGCTTGGACAGGGGACTCGGTAAACTGTTTTTT. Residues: CASSLDRGLGKLFF.

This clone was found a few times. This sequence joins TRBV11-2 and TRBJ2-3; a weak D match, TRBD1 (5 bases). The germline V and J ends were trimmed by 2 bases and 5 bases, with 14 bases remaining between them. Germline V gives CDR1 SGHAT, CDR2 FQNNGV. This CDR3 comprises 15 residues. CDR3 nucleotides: TGTGCCAGCAGCTTACAGGGCCACCAAGGAGATACGCAGTATTTT. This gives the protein CASSLQGHQGDTQYF.

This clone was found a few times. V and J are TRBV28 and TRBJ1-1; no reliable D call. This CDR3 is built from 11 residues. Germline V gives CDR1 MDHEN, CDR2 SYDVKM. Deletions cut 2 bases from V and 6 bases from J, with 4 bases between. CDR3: CASSLPSEAFF. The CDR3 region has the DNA TGTGCCAGCAGTTTACCCTCTGAAGCTTTCTTT.

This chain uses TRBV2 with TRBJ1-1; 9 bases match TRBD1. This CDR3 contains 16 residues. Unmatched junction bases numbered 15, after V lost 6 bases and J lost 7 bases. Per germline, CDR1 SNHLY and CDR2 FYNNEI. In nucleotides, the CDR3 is TGTGCCAGCAGATATATCTCGGGACAGGGATTAAATGAAGCTTTCTTT. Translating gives CASRYISGQGLNEAFF.

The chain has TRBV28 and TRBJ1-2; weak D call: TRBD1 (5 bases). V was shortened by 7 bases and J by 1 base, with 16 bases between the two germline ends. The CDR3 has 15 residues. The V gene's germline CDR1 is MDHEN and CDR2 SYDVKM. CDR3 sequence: CASTDLGLDNYGYTF. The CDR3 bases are TGTGCCAGCACCGACTTGGGGCTCGATAACTATGGCTACACCTTC.

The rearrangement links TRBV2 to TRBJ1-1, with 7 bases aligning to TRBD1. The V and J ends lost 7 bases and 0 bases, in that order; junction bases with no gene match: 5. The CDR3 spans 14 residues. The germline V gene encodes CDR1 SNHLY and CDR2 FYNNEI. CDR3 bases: TGTGCCAGCATCTTACAGGGGATGAACACTGAAGCTTTCTTT. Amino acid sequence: CASILQGMNTEAFF.

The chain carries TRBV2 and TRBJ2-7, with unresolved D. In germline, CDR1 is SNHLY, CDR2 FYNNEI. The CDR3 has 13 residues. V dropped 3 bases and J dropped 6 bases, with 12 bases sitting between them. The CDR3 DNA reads TGTGCCAGCAGTGAGAACCCTAGTCTCGAGCAGTACTTC. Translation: CASSENPSLEQYF. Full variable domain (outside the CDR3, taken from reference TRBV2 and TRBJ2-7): EPEVTQTPSHQVTQMGQEVILRCVPISNHLYFYWYRQILGQKVEFLVSFYNNEISEKSEIFDDQFSVERPDGSNFTLKIRSTKLEDSAMYFCASSENPSLEQYFGPGTRLTVT.

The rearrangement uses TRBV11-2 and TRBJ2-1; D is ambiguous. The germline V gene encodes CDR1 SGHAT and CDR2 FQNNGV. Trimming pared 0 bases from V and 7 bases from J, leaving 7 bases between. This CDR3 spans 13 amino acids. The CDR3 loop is CASSLDFGNEQFF. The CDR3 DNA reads TGTGCCAGCAGCTTAGATTTCGGGAATGAGCAGTTCTTC.

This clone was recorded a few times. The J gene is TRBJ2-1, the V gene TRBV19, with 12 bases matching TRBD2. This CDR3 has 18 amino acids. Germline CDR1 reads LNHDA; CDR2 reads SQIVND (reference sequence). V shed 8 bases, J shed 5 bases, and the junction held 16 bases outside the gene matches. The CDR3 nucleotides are TGTGCCAGTTGGCCCGCTAGCGGGAGGGGATTTGAGAACAATGAGCAGTTCTTC. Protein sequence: CASWPASGRGFENNEQFF.

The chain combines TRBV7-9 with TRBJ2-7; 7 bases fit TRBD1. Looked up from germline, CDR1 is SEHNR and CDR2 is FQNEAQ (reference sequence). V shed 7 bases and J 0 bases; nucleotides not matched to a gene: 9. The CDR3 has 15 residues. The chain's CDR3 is CASTSEGASSYEQYF. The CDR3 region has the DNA TGTGCCAGCACTTCTGAGGGGGCGTCCTCCTACGAGCAGTACTTC.

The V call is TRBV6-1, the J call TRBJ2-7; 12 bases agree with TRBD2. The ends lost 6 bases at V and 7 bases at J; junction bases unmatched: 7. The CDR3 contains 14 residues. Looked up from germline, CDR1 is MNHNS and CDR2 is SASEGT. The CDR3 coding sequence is TGTGCCAGCAGATCGACTAGCGGGAGACGAGAGCAGTACTTC. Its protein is CASRSTSGRREQYF.

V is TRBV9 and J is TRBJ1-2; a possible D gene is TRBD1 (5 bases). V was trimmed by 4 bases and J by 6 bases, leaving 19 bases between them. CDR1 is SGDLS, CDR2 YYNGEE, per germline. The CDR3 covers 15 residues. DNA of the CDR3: TGTGCCAGCAGCTCCCGGGTCGGGGGGATTGATGGCTACACCTTC. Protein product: CASSSRVGGIDGYTF.

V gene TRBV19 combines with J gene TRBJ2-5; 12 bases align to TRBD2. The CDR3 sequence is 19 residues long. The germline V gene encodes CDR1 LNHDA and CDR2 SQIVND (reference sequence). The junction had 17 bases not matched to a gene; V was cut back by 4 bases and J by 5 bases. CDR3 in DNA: TGTGCCAGTAGTACCCCACCTCGACTAGCGGGAGAAACTCCGGAGACCCAGTACTTC. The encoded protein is CASSTPPRLAGETPETQYF.

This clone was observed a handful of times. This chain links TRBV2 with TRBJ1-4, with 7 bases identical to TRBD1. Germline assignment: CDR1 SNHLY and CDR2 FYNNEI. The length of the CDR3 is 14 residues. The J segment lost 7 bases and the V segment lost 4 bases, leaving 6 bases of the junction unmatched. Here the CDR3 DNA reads TGTGCCAGCAGTGGACAGGGTTTGGGTGAAAAACTGTTTTTT. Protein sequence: CASSGQGLGEKLFF.

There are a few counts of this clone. The CDR3 DNA is TGTGCCAGCAGCCCACCGTCTACAGGGGTGGATGGCTACACCTTC. Protein: CASSPPSTGVDGYTF. The chain recombines TRBV7-9 with TRBJ1-2, with TRBD1 identical over 7 bases. Germline trimming cut 5 bases from V and 6 bases from J; bases unmatched to any gene: 12. CDR1 is SEHNR and CDR2 is FQNEAQ in the germline V gene (reference sequence). The CDR3 is 15 residues long.

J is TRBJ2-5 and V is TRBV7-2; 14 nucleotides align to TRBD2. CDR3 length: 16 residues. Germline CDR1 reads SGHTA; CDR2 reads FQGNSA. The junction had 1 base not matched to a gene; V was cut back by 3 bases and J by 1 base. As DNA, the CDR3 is TGTGCCAGCAGCTTCGGGACTAGCGGGGGCCAAGAGACCCAGTACTTC. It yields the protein CASSFGTSGGQETQYF.

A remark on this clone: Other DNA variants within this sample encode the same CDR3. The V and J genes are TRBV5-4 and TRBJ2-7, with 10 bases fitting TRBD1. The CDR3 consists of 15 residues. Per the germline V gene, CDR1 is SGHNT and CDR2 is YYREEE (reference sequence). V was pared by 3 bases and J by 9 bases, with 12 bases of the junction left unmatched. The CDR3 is CASSSTRDRGRGQYF. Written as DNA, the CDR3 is TGTGCCAGCAGCTCCACCCGGGACAGGGGCAGGGGGCAGTACTTC.

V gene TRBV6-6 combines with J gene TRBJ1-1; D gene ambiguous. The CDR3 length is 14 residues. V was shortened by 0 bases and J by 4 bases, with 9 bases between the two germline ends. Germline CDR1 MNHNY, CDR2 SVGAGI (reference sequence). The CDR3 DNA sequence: TGTGCCAGCAGTTACTCGGAGGTAGGCACTGAAGCTTTCTTT. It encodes CASSYSEVGTEAFF.